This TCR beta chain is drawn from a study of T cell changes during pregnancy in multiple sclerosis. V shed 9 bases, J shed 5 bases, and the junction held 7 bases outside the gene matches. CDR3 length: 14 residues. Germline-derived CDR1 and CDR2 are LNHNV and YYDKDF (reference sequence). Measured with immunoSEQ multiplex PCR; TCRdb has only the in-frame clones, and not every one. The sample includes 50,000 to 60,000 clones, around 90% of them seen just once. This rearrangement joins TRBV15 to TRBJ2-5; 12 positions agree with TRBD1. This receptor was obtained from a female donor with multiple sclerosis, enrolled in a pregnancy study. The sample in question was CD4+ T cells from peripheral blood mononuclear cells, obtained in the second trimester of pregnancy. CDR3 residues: CATTGTGGWETQYF. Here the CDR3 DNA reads TGTGCCACTACCGGGACAGGGGGCTGGGAGACCCAGTACTTC.